This TCR beta chain was profiled in a study of blood T cell repertoires in COVID-19. The overall study: Spain, Italy and the United States supplied samples that represented acute and convalescent COVID-19.

Here immunoSEQ multiplex PCR was the method, and the copy in TCRdb shows in-frame clones only, minus some. The table lists about 170,000 clones, 85% of them singletons. Trimming removed 1 base from V and 12 bases from J; junction bases left unmatched: 6. This CDR3 comprises 13 residues. The V gene's germline CDR1 is LGHDT and CDR2 YNNKEL (reference sequence). The sequence came from a woman of 80 years or more with COVID-19, enrolled during active disease. The specimen sequenced was peripheral blood. V is TRBV3-1 (or the pseudogene TRBV3-2) and J is TRBJ1-5, with 7 nucleotides matching TRBD1. The CDR3 DNA follows: TGTGCCAGCAGCCAAGCGACAGGGCGAGTCCAGCATTTT. Residues: CASSQATGRVQHF.